These T cell receptor beta chains were read from a single sample in a study of cytomegalovirus exposure and HLA in healthy donors. Clones were read by immunoSEQ multiplex PCR, and TCRdb kept only the in-frame ones, dropping some. The sample consists of approximately 170,000 clones, about three quarters of them appearing once. Input material: PBMCs. These TCRs come from a middle-aged woman in good health and CMV-seropositive. CDR3s include the opening cysteine and the closing phenylalanine or tryptophan. The order of the fields is D gene, J gene, clone size, V gene, CDR3 protein, CDR3 DNA. D genes are given only for firm matches. Clone size, where shown, is once, few, many, or a class for clones that have expanded.

D: TRBD1
J: TRBJ1-2
size: NA
V: TRBV10-2
CDR3: CASSESPIYRQGRNYGYTF
DNA: TGCGCCAGCAGTGAGTCCCCAATATACAGACAGGGGCGAAACTATGGCTACACCTTC

D: NA
J: TRBJ2-7
size: NA
V: TRBV29-1
CDR3: CSVTGAGGYEQYF
DNA: TGCAGCGTGACAGGGGCGGGGGGGTACGAGCAGTACTTC

D: NA
J: TRBJ1-3
size: NA
V: TRBV4-1
CDR3: CASSPGPGEQGGNTIYF
DNA: TGCGCCAGCAGCCCCGGGCCTGGGGAGCAAGGTGGAAACACCATATATTTT

D: NA
J: TRBJ2-5
size: NA
V: TRBV7-3
CDR3: CASSSAKGETQYF
DNA: TGTGCCAGCAGCTCCGCCAAGGGGGAGACCCAGTACTTC

D: NA
J: TRBJ2-1
size: NA
V: TRBV5-1
CDR3: CASSLVGAYNEQFF
DNA: TGCGCCAGCAGCTTGGTTGGGGCGTACAATGAGCAGTTCTTC

D: NA
J: TRBJ2-2
size: NA
V: TRBV5-4
CDR3: CASSPGDWQENTGELFF
DNA: TGTGCCAGCAGCCCCGGCGATTGGCAGGAGAACACCGGGGAGCTGTTTTTT

D: NA
J: TRBJ1-5
size: NA
V: TRBV7-8
CDR3: CASSLTPNQPQHF
DNA: TGTGCCAGCAGCTTAACACCAAATCAGCCCCAGCATTTT

D: NA
J: TRBJ1-5
size: NA
V: TRBV6-1
CDR3: CASSNSGKGNQPQHF
DNA: TGTGCCAGCAGTAACAGTGGTAAGGGGAATCAGCCCCAGCATTTT

D: NA
J: TRBJ1-2
size: NA
V: TRBV7-6
CDR3: CASSLSYGGGYTF
DNA: TGTGCCAGCAGCTTGAGCTACGGCGGTGGCTACACCTTC

D: TRBD1
J: TRBJ1-6
size: NA
V: TRBV5-1
CDR3: CASSSGQGESPLHF
DNA: TGCGCCAGCAGCTCGGGACAGGGAGAGTCACCCCTCCACTTT

D: NA
J: TRBJ2-7
size: NA
V: TRBV5-1
CDR3: CASSLAVAPLFDEQYF
DNA: TGCGCCAGCAGCTTGGCGGTTGCCCCCCTTTTCGATGAGCAGTACTTC

D: NA
J: TRBJ1-2
size: few
V: TRBV6-1
CDR3: CASSGSGKANYGYTF
DNA: TGTGCCAGCAGTGGGTCGGGGAAAGCTAACTATGGCTACACCTTC

D: NA
J: TRBJ1-1
size: few
V: TRBV12-2
CDR3: CASRPGQGEAEAFF
DNA: TGTGCAAGTCGCCCCGGACAGGGCGAGGCTGAAGCTTTCTTT

D: NA
J: TRBJ2-3
size: NA
V: TRBV11-2
CDR3: CASSLSLLDTQYF
DNA: TGTGCCAGCAGCTTATCACTACTAGATACGCAGTATTTT

D: TRBD1
J: TRBJ2-7
size: NA
V: TRBV27
CDR3: CASSSTGDYEQYF
DNA: TGTGCCAGCAGTTCCACAGGGGACTACGAGCAGTACTTC

D: NA
J: TRBJ1-1
size: NA
V: TRBV6-6
CDR3: CASSRDGGYEAFF
DNA: TGTGCCAGCAGTCGGGACGGGGGGTATGAAGCTTTCTTT

D: TRBD2
J: TRBJ2-1
size: NA
V: TRBV7-2
CDR3: CASSLLAVRPRGRDEQFF
DNA: TGTGCCAGCAGCTTGCTAGCGGTTCGGCCTCGGGGTCGGGATGAGCAGTTCTTC

D: NA
J: TRBJ2-3
size: NA
V: TRBV9
CDR3: CASSARSDTQYF
DNA: TGTGCCAGCAGCGCGCGGTCAGATACGCAGTATTTT

D: TRBD2
J: TRBJ2-5
size: once
V: TRBV15
CDR3: CATRGRGETQYF
DNA: TGTGCCACCAGAGGGCGGGGGGAGACCCAGTACTTC

D: NA
J: TRBJ2-1
size: NA
V: TRBV5-1
CDR3: CASSFWQDNEQFF
DNA: TGCGCCAGCAGCTTTTGGCAAGACAATGAGCAGTTCTTC

D: TRBD1
J: TRBJ2-7
size: few
V: TRBV5-1
CDR3: CASSVTGADLKQYF
DNA: TGCGCCAGCAGCGTGACAGGGGCTGACCTCAAGCAGTACTTC

D: TRBD1
J: TRBJ2-1
size: NA
V: TRBV4-1
CDR3: CASSPQFQTGVYNEQFF
DNA: TGCGCCAGCAGCCCCCAGTTTCAGACAGGGGTCTACAATGAGCAGTTCTTC

D: NA
J: TRBJ1-2
size: NA
V: TRBV30
CDR3: CAWNPGNYGYTF
DNA: TGTGCCTGGAACCCGGGTAACTATGGCTACACCTTC

D: NA
J: TRBJ1-6
size: NA
V: TRBV5-4
CDR3: CASSPGLRNSPLHF
DNA: TGTGCCAGCAGCCCTGGACTCCGCAATTCACCCCTCCACTTT

D: TRBD2
J: TRBJ2-1
size: NA
V: TRBV11-3
CDR3: CASSLGSRGGGNEQFF
DNA: TGTGCCAGCAGCTTAGGATCGCGGGGGGGAGGAAATGAGCAGTTCTTC

D: NA
J: TRBJ2-7
size: NA
V: TRBV10-3
CDR3: CAISENSQGPSEQYF
DNA: TGTGCCATCAGTGAGAATTCCCAGGGGCCCTCCGAGCAGTACTTC

D: NA
J: TRBJ2-5
size: NA
V: TRBV20-1
CDR3: CSASLQETQYF
DNA: TGCAGTGCTTCCCTCCAAGAGACCCAGTACTTC

D: NA
J: TRBJ1-3
size: NA
V: TRBV6-6
CDR3: CASTSPGAIGNTIYF
DNA: TGTGCCAGCACTTCCCCAGGGGCGATTGGAAACACCATATATTTT

D: NA
J: TRBJ1-2
size: NA
V: TRBV5-1
CDR3: CASSRDSPTYGYTF
DNA: TGCGCCAGCAGTCGTGACAGTCCGACATATGGCTACACCTTC

D: TRBD1
J: TRBJ1-2
size: NA
V: TRBV7-2
CDR3: CASSLARTGALDGYTF
DNA: TGTGCCAGCAGCTTAGCCAGGACAGGGGCATTAGATGGCTACACCTTC

D: NA
J: TRBJ1-6
size: NA
V: TRBV7-8
CDR3: CASRQDRDEPLHF
DNA: TGTGCCAGCAGGCAAGACAGAGACGAGCCCCTCCACTTT

D: NA
J: TRBJ1-2
size: once
V: TRBV5-5
CDR3: CASSFGYNYGYTF
DNA: TGTGCCAGCAGCTTCGGGTATAACTATGGCTACACCTTC

D: TRBD2
J: TRBJ2-5
size: NA
V: TRBV30
CDR3: CAWSPSLLAGRETQYF
DNA: TGTGCCTGGAGTCCATCCTTACTAGCGGGGCGGGAGACCCAGTACTTC

D: NA
J: TRBJ1-2
size: NA
V: TRBV9
CDR3: CASSVGGGWGYGYTF
DNA: TGTGCCAGCAGCGTAGGAGGGGGATGGGGCTATGGCTACACCTTC

D: NA
J: TRBJ2-5
size: few
V: TRBV11-2
CDR3: CASSEQGGYQETQYF
DNA: TGTGCCAGCAGCGAACAGGGGGGGTACCAAGAGACCCAGTACTTC

D: NA
J: TRBJ2-7
size: NA
V: TRBV6-1
CDR3: CAAKGRPSLKEYF
DNA: TGTGCCGCAAAAGGCCGCCCCTCACTAAAAGAGTACTTC

D: NA
J: TRBJ1-1
size: once
V: TRBV7-2
CDR3: CASRSYAGSYTEAFF
DNA: TGTGCCAGCAGATCCTATGCGGGGTCGTACACTGAAGCTTTCTTT

D: NA
J: TRBJ2-3
size: NA
V: TRBV4-1
CDR3: CASSQGPNAGSDTQYF
DNA: TGCGCCAGCAGCCAAGGGCCCAACGCGGGGTCAGATACGCAGTATTTT

D: NA
J: TRBJ2-6
size: NA
V: TRBV4-2
CDR3: CASSQDQGGSGANVLTF
DNA: TGTGCCAGCAGCCAAGATCAGGGTGGTTCTGGGGCCAACGTCCTGACTTTC

D: NA
J: TRBJ2-4
size: once
V: TRBV9
CDR3: CASSAGIENSQYF
DNA: TGTGCCAGCTCGGCGGGAATTGAAAACAGTCAGTACTTC

D: NA
J: TRBJ1-2
size: NA
V: TRBV28
CDR3: CASSLGSYGYTF
DNA: TGTGCCAGCAGTTTAGGCAGTTATGGCTACACCTTC

D: TRBD1
J: TRBJ1-4
size: NA
V: TRBV7-2
CDR3: CASSLDRGTRKLFF
DNA: TGTGCCAGCAGCCTTGACAGGGGGACTCGAAAACTGTTTTTT

D: TRBD2
J: TRBJ2-7
size: NA
V: TRBV10-3
CDR3: CAIGLAGAYEQYF
DNA: TGTGCCATCGGTCTAGCGGGGGCCTACGAGCAGTACTTC

D: NA
J: TRBJ1-4
size: NA
V: TRBV7-9
CDR3: CASKGDAANEKLLF
DNA: TGTGCCAGCAAGGGGGACGCAGCTAATGAAAAACTGCTTTTT

D: NA
J: TRBJ1-2
size: NA
V: TRBV5-1
CDR3: CASSLAGAGSPNYGYTF
DNA: TGCGCCAGCAGCTTGGCTGGGGCAGGGTCCCCTAACTATGGCTACACCTTC

D: NA
J: TRBJ1-1
size: NA
V: TRBV19
CDR3: CASSISGITEAFF
DNA: TGTGCCAGTAGTATTTCGGGGATCACTGAAGCTTTCTTT

D: NA
J: TRBJ2-2
size: NA
V: TRBV11-3
CDR3: CASSSRDNTGELFF
DNA: TGTGCCAGCAGCTCGCGGGATAACACCGGGGAGCTGTTTTTT

D: TRBD1
J: TRBJ2-1
size: once
V: TRBV9
CDR3: CASSVDPGTASPSYNEQFF
DNA: TGTGCCAGCAGCGTCGACCCCGGGACAGCTAGCCCCTCCTACAATGAGCAGTTCTTC

D: NA
J: TRBJ2-5
size: NA
V: TRBV5-1
CDR3: CASSPIGDGHVDQETQYF
DNA: TGCGCCAGCAGCCCGATAGGGGATGGGCATGTGGACCAAGAGACCCAGTACTTC